This entry describes one TCR beta chain. What it binds is not known. The data were taken from a study of OX40 agonist ivuxolimab in advanced cancers. On the study more broadly: The patients' treatment was ivuxolimab, an agonistic anti-OX40 (CD134) antibody. Patients enrolled in dose escalation were diagnosed with hepatocellular carcinoma, melanoma, renal cell or head and neck cancer.

Sequenced by immunoSEQ multiplex PCR; TCRdb stores in-frame clones only, minus some. The data contain 40,000 to 45,000 clones, about 90% of them singletons. Findings and limits, study-wide: Clonal expansion was seen in CD4+ and CD8+ blood T cells by week 6 at 0.1 to 3.0 mg/kg.

If patients had autoimmune disease history or systemic immunosuppression, they were excluded. The germline V and J ends were trimmed by 5 bases and 1 base, with 15 bases remaining between them. CDR3 length equals 15 residues. Germline V gene data show CDR1 as MNHEY and CDR2 as SVGAGI. This specimen was CD4+ or CD8+ T cells sorted from blood, taken in a trial of the OX40 agonist ivuxolimab. The sequence was obtained from an adult with an advanced solid tumor such as melanoma, head and neck, liver or kidney cancer. The chain carries TRBV6-5 and TRBJ2-7; D tentatively fits TRBD1 or TRBD2 (5 bases each). CDR3 nucleotides: TGTGCCAGCAGTGTAACTTGGGACGGATCCTACGAGCAGTACTTC. Its translation: CASSVTWDGSYEQYF.